The 16 T cell receptor beta chains in this list originate from one sample, sequenced in a study of identical twins. TCRdb processed the 5' RACE reads anew with MiXCR; each CDR3 protein has one entry. The sample lists 400,000 to 500,000 distinct CDR3 sequences, less than 20% occurring once. The sample consisted of naive T cells sorted from blood. Receptors were obtained from a man aged 45-65 years in good health.

The J gene is TRBJ2-1, the V gene TRBV5-4; 8 bases map to TRBD2. Germline V CDR1 and CDR2: SGHNT, YYREEE (reference sequence). The ends lost 0 bases at V and 12 bases at J; junction bases unmatched: 8. The CDR3 extends over 14 amino acids. CDR3 bases: TGTGCCAGCAGCTTGGAACGGTCGGGGACTAGGCAGTTCTTC. Translated: CASSLERSGTRQFF. The full variable domain, in which reference TRBV5-4 and TRBJ2-1 provide the parts outside the CDR3, is ETGVTQSPTHLIKTRGQQVTLRCSSQSGHNTVSWYQQALGQGPQFIFQYYREEENGRGNFPPRFSGLQFPNYSSELNVNALELDDSALYLCASSLERSGTRQFFGPGTRLTVL.

This clonotype was counted a few times. The CDR3 sequence is CAITQSSYNSPLHF. For the CDR3, the DNA is TGTGCCATCACCCAGAGCTCCTATAATTCACCCCTCCACTTT. The chain has TRBV10-3 and TRBJ1-6; D not resolved. CDR1 is ENHRY, CDR2 SYGVKD, per germline. The CDR3 totals 14 residues. V was trimmed by 7 bases and J by 0 bases, leaving 7 bases between them.

The chain employs TRBV10-3 and TRBJ1-1; weak D call: TRBD1 (5 bases). The CDR3 spans 13 residues. The V end was cut by 10 bases, the J end by 5 bases, with 17 bases between. CDR1 is ENHRY, CDR2 SYGVKD, per germline. CDR3 sequence (DNA): TGTGCCAGCTCGGCCAGGGAGGAAACTGAAGCTTTCTTT. This translates into CASSAREETEAFF.

This clonotype appeared a few times. The chain recombines TRBV4-1 with TRBJ1-2, with D possibly being TRBD1 (5 bases). Germline CDR1 MGHRA, CDR2 YSYEKL. This CDR3 region has 15 residues. Trimming left V 3 bases short and J 3 bases short, with 14 bases between. CDR3 coding DNA: TGCGCCAGCAGCCACCAGGACACGCCTTACTATGGCTACACCTTC. This encodes CASSHQDTPYYGYTF.

The chain links TRBV7-2 to TRBJ2-1; the match to TRBD2 covers 7 bases. The V gene end was trimmed by 0 bases and the J gene end by 8 bases; junction bases not matched to a gene: 7. CDR1 and CDR2 from the germline V gene are SGHTA and FQGNSA. The CDR3 extends over 15 amino acids. The CDR3 sequence: CASSLAGREFDEQFF. In DNA, the CDR3 is TGTGCCAGCAGCTTAGCCGGGCGGGAGTTCGATGAGCAGTTCTTC.

This chain connects TRBV15 to TRBJ1-6, with D possibly TRBD1 on 5 matching bases. Germline V CDR1 and CDR2: LNHNV, YYDKDF (reference sequence). The V end was cut by 2 bases, the J end by 9 bases, with 11 bases between. CDR3 size: 14 residues. CDR3 residues: CATSRRAGGSPLHF. The CDR3 DNA reads TGTGCCACCAGCAGACGGGCGGGGGGTTCACCCCTCCACTTT.

This clonotype was picked up a small number of times. For the CDR3, the DNA is TGTGCCAGCAGCTCTAGGGGACTAGCGGGAGGGCATGAGCAGTTCTTC. Amino acids: CASSSRGLAGGHEQFF. The rearrangement uses TRBV7-2 and TRBJ2-1; TRBD2 matches at 16 bases. The V gene end was trimmed by 4 bases and the J gene end by 8 bases; junction bases not matched to a gene: 5. The CDR3 is 16 residues long. The germline V gene encodes CDR1 SGHTA and CDR2 FQGNSA.

The chain combines TRBV9 with TRBJ2-2; D unclear. Trimming took off 2 bases at V and 0 bases at J, with 8 bases between the two ends. The germline V gene encodes CDR1 SGDLS and CDR2 YYNGEE. The CDR3 length is 15 residues. CDR3 nucleotide sequence: TGTGCCAGCAGCGTGGTACCCACGAACACCGGGGAGCTGTTTTTT. Translated, it gives CASSVVPTNTGELFF.

The table lists this clonotype with a few counts. In nucleotides, the CDR3 is TGTGCCAGCAGCCAGGGCCGGTATGGACTAGCGGGGGCTAGTGAGCAGTTCTTC. It yields the protein CASSQGRYGLAGASEQFF. This chain uses TRBV4-2 with TRBJ2-1; 13 bases are a match to TRBD2. The CDR3 is 18 amino acids. V was clipped by 3 bases and J by 9 bases; unmatched bases: 14. Germline assignment: CDR1 LGHNA and CDR2 YNFKEQ.

This chain joins TRBV12-3 or TRBV12-4 and TRBJ2-7; D possibly corresponds to TRBD1 (6 bases). The V end was cut by 10 bases, the J end by 0 bases, with 19 bases between. This CDR3 region has 15 residues. The CDR3: CATRSGHGSSYEQYF. DNA of the CDR3: TGTGCCACTCGCTCGGGACACGGGTCCTCCTACGAGCAGTACTTC.

The chain carries TRBV6-2 or TRBV6-3 and TRBJ2-3; 7 nucleotides match TRBD2. The ends lost 6 bases at V and 4 bases at J; junction bases unmatched: 19. The germline CDR1 and CDR2 sequences are MNHEY and SVGEGT. CDR3 size: 18 residues. The CDR3 sequence is CASRGISWTSASPDTQYF. CDR3 nucleotides: TGTGCCAGCAGGGGGATATCTTGGACTAGTGCTTCCCCAGATACGCAGTATTTT.

This clonotype has at least ten counts. The chain recombines TRBV7-3 with TRBJ2-1, with 10 bases identical to TRBD2. The CDR3 consists of 15 residues. Per germline, CDR1 SGHTA and CDR2 FQGTGA. Trimming took 2 bases from V and 4 from J; bases not matched to a gene: 2. This CDR3 reads CASSLELAGYNEQFF. As DNA, the CDR3 is TGTGCCAGCAGCTTAGAACTAGCGGGATACAATGAGCAGTTCTTC.

This clonotype was counted ten times or more. The chain combines TRBV6-1 with TRBJ1-5; a weak D match, TRBD1 (6 bases). V was pared by 6 bases and J by 3 bases, with 12 bases between. The CDR3 runs to 14 residues. CDR1 MNHNS and CDR2 SASEGT come from the germline V gene. CDR3 protein: CASSLHRDNQPQHF. The CDR3 nucleotides are TGTGCCAGCAGCCTACACAGGGACAATCAGCCCCAGCATTTT.

The CDR3 nucleotides read TGCAGTGCTAGTCCAGAACCGGGGGGGCCGGGTACGCAGTATTTT. Its translation: CSASPEPGGPGTQYF. The chain is built from TRBV20-1 and TRBJ2-3; 8 nucleotides line up with TRBD2. Unmatched junction bases numbered 13, after V lost 3 bases and J lost 8 bases. CDR3 size: 15 residues. Germline-derived CDR1 and CDR2 are DFQATT and SNEGSKA (reference sequence).

The gene calls are TRBV27 and TRBJ2-3; D could derive from TRBD1 or TRBD2 (5 bases each). The CDR3 is made up of 14 amino acids. Trimming took 7 bases from V and 2 from J, leaving 13 bases between them. CDR1 is MNHEY and CDR2 is SMNVEV in the germline V gene (reference sequence). The CDR3 loop reads CASTAPGATDTQYF. The CDR3 DNA is TGTGCCAGCACGGCCCCCGGGGCCACAGATACGCAGTATTTT.

The genes are TRBV20-1 and TRBJ2-7, with D possibly being TRBD1 (5 bases). CDR1 and CDR2 from the germline V gene are DFQATT and SNEGSKA (reference sequence). The CDR3 covers 15 residues. V shed 5 bases and J shed 0 bases, with 17 bases lying between them. CDR3 residues: CSALDLTVSSYEQYF. The CDR3, as DNA: TGCAGTGCTCTCGACCTGACAGTCAGCTCCTACGAGCAGTACTTC.